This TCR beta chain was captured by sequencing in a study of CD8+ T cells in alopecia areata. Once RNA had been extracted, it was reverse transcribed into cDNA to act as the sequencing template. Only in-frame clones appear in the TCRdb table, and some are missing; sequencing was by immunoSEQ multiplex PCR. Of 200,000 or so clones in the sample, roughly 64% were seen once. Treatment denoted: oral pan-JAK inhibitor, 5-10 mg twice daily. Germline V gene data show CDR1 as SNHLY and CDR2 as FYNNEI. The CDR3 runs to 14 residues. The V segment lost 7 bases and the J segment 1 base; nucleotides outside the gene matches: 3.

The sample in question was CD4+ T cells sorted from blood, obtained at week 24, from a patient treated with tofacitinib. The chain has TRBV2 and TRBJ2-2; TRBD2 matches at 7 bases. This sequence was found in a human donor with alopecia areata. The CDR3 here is CASTASGNTGELFF. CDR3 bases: TGTGCCAGCACGGCTAGCGGGAACACCGGGGAGCTGTTTTTT. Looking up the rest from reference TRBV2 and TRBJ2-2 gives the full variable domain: EPEVTQTPSHQVTQMGQEVILRCVPISNHLYFYWYRQILGQKVEFLVSFYNNEISEKSEIFDDQFSVERPDGSNFTLKIRSTKLEDSAMYFCASTASGNTGELFFGEGSRLTVL.